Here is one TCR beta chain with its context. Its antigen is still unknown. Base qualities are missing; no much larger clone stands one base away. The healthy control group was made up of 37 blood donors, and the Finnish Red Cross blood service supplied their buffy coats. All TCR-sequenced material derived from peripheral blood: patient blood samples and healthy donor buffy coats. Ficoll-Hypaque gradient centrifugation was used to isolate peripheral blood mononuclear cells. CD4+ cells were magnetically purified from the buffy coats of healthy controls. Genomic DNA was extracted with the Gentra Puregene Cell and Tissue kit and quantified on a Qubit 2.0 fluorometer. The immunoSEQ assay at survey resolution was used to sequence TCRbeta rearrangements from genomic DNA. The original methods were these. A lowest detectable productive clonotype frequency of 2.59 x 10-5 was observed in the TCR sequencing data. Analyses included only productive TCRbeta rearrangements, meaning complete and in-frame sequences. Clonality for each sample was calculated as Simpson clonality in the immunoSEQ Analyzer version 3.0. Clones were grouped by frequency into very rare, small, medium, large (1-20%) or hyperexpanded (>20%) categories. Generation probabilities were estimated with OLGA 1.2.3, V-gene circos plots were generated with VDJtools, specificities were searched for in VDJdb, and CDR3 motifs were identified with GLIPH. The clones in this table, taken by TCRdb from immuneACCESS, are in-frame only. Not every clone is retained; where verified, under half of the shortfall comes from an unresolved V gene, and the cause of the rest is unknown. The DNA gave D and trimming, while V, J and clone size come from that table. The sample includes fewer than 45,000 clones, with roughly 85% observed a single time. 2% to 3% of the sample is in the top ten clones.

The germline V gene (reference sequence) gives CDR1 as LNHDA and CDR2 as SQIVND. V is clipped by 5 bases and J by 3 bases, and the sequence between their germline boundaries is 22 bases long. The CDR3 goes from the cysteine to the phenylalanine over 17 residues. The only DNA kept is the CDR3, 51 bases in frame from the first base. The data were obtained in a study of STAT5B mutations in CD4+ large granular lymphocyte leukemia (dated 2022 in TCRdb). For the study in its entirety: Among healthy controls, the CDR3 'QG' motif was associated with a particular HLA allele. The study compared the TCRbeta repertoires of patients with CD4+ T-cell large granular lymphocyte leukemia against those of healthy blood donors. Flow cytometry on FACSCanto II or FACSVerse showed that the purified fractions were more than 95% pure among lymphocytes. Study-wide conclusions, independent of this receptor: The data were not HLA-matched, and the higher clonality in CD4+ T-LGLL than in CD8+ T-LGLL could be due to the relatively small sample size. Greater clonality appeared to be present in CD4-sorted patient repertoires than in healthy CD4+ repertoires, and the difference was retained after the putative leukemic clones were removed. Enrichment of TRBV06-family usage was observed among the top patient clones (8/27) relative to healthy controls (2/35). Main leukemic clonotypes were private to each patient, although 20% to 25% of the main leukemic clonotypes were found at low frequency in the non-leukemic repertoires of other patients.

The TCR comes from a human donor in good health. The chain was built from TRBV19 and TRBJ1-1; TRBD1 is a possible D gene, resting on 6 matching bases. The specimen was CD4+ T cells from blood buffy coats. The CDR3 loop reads CASSSNTRGAGHTEAFF. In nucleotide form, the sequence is TGTGCCAGTAGTTCTAATACCAGGGGAGCGGGGCACACTGAAGCTTTCTTT.